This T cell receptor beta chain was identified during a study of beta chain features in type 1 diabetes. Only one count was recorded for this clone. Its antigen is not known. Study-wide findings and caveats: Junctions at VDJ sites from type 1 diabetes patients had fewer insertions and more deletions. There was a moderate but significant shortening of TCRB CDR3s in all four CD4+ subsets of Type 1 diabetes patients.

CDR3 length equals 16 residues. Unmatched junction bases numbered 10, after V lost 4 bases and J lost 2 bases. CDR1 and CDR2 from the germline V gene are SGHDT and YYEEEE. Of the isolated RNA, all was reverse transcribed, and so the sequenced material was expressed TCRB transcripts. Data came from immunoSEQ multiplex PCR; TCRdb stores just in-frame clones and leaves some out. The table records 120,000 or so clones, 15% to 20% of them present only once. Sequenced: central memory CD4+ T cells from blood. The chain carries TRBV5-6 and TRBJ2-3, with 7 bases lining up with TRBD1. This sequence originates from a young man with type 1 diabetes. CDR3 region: CASSTLRDRPTDTQYF. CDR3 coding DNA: TGTGCCAGCAGCACTTTACGGGACAGACCCACAGATACGCAGTATTTT.